Included here is one TCR beta chain sequence, with context. The sample is drawn from a study of control samples from healthy donors and cancer patients. With 6 bases clipped from V and 4 bases from J, the junction kept 5 bases outside the gene matches. The CDR3 contains 14 residues. The germline V gene has CDR1 MNHEY and CDR2 SVGAGI. Assay used: immunoSEQ multiplex PCR; TCRdb lists only in-frame clones, some missing. Altogether about 89,000 clones are present, more than 75% being singletons, with the ten largest covering over 2%. The specimen sequenced was blood. This chain links TRBV6-5 with TRBJ2-4, with 8 bases identical to TRBD2. This TCR was recovered from a woman aged 40-49 years in good health. The CDR3 loop is CASRSGGGKNIQYF. The CDR3 DNA sequence: TGTGCCAGCAGGTCCGGCGGGGGGAAAAACATTCAGTACTTC.